The clone carrying this T cell receptor (beta chain) came up many times. The antigen remains undetermined. These data come from a study of regulatory T cells in long-lasting Graves disease. Study-wide background: Graves' patients with a new diagnosis had received antithyroid drugs under 3 months. Notes on the study in general: With a few thousand shared public clonotypes, persistent patients exceeded new patients, who shared more than 900.

This CDR3 is 15 amino acids long. Germline V CDR1 and CDR2: KGHSH, LQKENI. V was cut by 1 base and J by 7 bases, with 16 bases left in between. The time point denotes: newly diagnosed GD, antithyroid drugs for less than 3 months. The TCR library was made from RNA extracted from PBMCs. Both iRepertoire HTBI primers and Arm-PCR of CDR3 regions were used to build the TCR beta libraries. One entry per CDR3 protein, called by TCRdb with MiXCR from the multiplex PCR reads. Of roughly 530,000 distinct CDR3 sequences in the sample, 15% to 20% were seen once. This same sample was also taken into another study, of T cells in Graves' hyperthyroidism and ophthalmopathy. That source adds: During a first-round RT-PCR of the TCR CDR3, the HTBI primer set was used. Researchers found most expanded thyroid clonotypes above 0.001 in blood as well.

The chain recombines TRBV18 with TRBJ1-1, with D possibly matching TRBD1 (5 bases). This clonotype originated in a woman aged 35-60 years with Graves disease. The material was peripheral blood mononuclear cells (PBMCs), obtained at new diagnosis, from a patient treated with antithyroid drugs. CDR3 coding DNA: TGTGCCAGCTCACCACGAAGGGAGGGGATGGGTGAAGCTTTCTTT. This encodes CASSPRREGMGEAFF. Full variable domain (remainder filled in from reference TRBV18 and TRBJ1-1): NAGVMQNPRHLVRRRGQEARLRCSPMKGHSHVYWYRQLPEEGLKFMVYLQKENIIDESGMPKERFSAEFPKEGPSILRIQQVVRGDSAAYFCASSPRREGMGEAFFGQGTRLTVV.